This TCR beta chain emerged from a study of blood T cell repertoires in COVID-19 (dated by TCRdb to about 2020). About the investigation overall: The collaborator samples originated in the United States, Italy and Spain and spanned the acute and convalescent phases of COVID-19. The material from the prospective study consisted of cDNA or gDNA derived from T cells, B-cell-depleted T cells, or PBMCs. Samples came from the ongoing ImmuneRACE study (first 160 participants) plus 1,254 subjects from 6 global collaborators. The dataset comprised deeply sampled blood TCRbeta repertoires from subjects exposed to, actively infected with, or recovered from COVID-19. HLA class I and class II types, where available, came from metadata supplied by the sample provider rather than from assay-based typing. The sample metadata nearly always contained a de-identified subject ID, COVID-19 status, age in years and sex. The repertoires were made available in a free public database intended to serve as a resource for research on the immune response to SARS-CoV-2. The full study reports these points: How much clinical and demographic metadata was included differed by source and by participant, and the metadata was provided uncurated.

Turning to this clone: The target of this receptor is not known. No much larger clone exists at a distance of one base, and base qualities are not known.

Each collaborating institution followed its own protocols to collect whole blood in K2EDTA tubes. Collaborator samples were shipped for TCRbeta analysis as frozen whole blood, isolated PBMCs, or DNA extracted from either sample type. The immunoSEQ Assay, a bias-controlled multiplex PCR, was used to amplify TCRbeta CDR3 regions from genomic DNA. For the original study's pipeline: Within the assay, amplification of reference gene primers was used to estimate how many nucleated cells each sample contained. To quantify the absolute abundance of each unique TCRbeta CDR3 rearrangement, sequence reads were collapsed and filtered. For each sample, productive Simpson clonality was calculated by taking the square root of Simpson's diversity index across productive rearrangements. TCRdb's version of the immuneACCESS table is confined to in-frame rearrangements and falls short of the full clone set. An unresolved V gene accounts for under half of the shortfall where checked; the remainder is of unknown origin. The V and J calls and clone size come from that table; D and trimming were worked out from the DNA. Across this sample there are around 450,000 clones, with roughly 89% seen only once. The ten largest clonotypes hold over 4% of the sample.

Sequences KGHSH (CDR1) and LQKENI (CDR2) are obtained from the germline V gene. The CDR3, from cysteine to phenylalanine, totals 15 residues. Of all the DNA, just the CDR3 is kept, 45 bases in frame from base 1. The germline V and J ends show losses of 4 bases and 8 bases respectively, and no gene match explains 10 bases of the junction. This clonotype originated in a woman under 40 with acute or convalescent COVID-19. Sequenced material: peripheral blood. The rearrangement combines TRBV18 with TRBJ2-4; 8 bases in between match TRBD1. The CDR3 protein is CASSQNTGGEDIQYF. In nucleotide form, the sequence is TGTGCCAGCTCACAGAACACAGGGGGTGAGGACATTCAGTACTTC.